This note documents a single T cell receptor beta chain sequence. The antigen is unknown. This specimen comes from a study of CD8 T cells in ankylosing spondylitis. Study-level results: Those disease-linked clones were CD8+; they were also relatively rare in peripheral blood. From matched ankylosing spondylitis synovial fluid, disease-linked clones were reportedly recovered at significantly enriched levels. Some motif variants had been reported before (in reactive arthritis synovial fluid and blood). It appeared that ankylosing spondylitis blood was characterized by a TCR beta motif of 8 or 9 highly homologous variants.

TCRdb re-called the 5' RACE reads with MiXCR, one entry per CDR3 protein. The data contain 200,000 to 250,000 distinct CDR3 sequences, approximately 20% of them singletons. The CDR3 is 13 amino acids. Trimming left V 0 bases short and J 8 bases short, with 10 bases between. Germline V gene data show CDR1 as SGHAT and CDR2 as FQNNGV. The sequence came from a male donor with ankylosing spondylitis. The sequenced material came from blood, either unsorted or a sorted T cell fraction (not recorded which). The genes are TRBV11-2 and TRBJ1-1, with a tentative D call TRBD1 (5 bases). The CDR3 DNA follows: TGTGCCAGCAGCTTAGATTGGGGGAGGGAAGCTTTCTTT. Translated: CASSLDWGREAFF.